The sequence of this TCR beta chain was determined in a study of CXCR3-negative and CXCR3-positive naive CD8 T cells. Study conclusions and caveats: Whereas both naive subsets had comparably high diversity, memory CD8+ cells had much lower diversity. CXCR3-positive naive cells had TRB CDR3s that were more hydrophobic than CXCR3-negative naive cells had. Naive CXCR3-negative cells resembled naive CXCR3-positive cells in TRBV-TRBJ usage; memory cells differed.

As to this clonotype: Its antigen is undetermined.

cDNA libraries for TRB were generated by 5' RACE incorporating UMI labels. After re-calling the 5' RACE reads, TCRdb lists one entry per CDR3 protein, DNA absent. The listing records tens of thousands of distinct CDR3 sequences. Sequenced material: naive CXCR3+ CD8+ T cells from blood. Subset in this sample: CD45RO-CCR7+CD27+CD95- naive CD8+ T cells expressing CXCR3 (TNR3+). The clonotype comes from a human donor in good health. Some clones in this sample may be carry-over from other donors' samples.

The chain's CDR3 is CASTGAGYEQYF. The chain links TRBV7-2 to TRBJ2-7; the TCRdb D gene call, TRBD1, has no DNA to confirm it. Germline assignment: CDR1 SGHTA and CDR2 FQGNSA. This CDR3 is built from 12 residues.